A single sample gave rise to the 2 T cell receptor beta chains below, sequenced in a study of blood T cell repertoires in COVID-19. Measured with immunoSEQ multiplex PCR; TCRdb has only the in-frame clones, and not every one. Here the sample spans over 200,000 clones, 75% to 85% being singletons. Sequenced sample: peripheral blood. These receptors were taken from a woman aged 25 to 39 with COVID-19, enrolled during active disease.

This clone was found once. The chain couples TRBV7-2 to TRBJ2-7; TRBD1 agrees at 9 bases. CDR3 length equals 14 residues. After removal of 2 bases from V and 5 bases from J, the junction contained 4 bases not matched to a gene. CDR1 and CDR2 from the germline V gene are SGHTA and FQGNSA. The CDR3 DNA sequence: TGTGCCAGCAGCTTAACAGGGGGCGTAAACGAGCAGTACTTC. This sequence encodes CASSLTGGVNEQYF.

The V gene is TRBV28, the J gene TRBJ1-3; no clear D gene. The V and J ends lost 3 bases and 3 bases respectively, with 9 bases between them. Germline lookup yields CDR1 MDHEN and CDR2 SYDVKM. The CDR3 sequence is 14 residues long. The CDR3 DNA follows: TGTGCCAGCAGTTTCTCTCCGGGTGGAAACACCATATATTTT. Translation: CASSFSPGGNTIYF. The full variable domain, with the rest looked up from reference TRBV28 and TRBJ1-3, is DVKVTQSSRYLVKRTGEKVFLECVQDMDHENMFWYRQDPGLGLRLIYFSYDVKMKEKGDIPEGYSVSREKKERFSLILESASTNQTSMYLCASSFSPGGNTIYFGEGSWLTVV.